Sequencing of this T cell receptor (beta chain) was carried out in a study of blood T cell repertoires in COVID-19. This table comes from immunoSEQ multiplex PCR, and its TCRdb copy is limited to in-frame clones, with some not included. The data contain about 160,000 clones, approximately 81% of them singletons. This clone was counted a few times. Germline CDR1 SGHVS, CDR2 FNYEAQ. The CDR3 consists of 14 residues. V lost 5 bases and J lost 6, with 11 bases in between. The chain combines TRBV7-6 with TRBJ1-6, with D unclear. This clonotype was obtained from a middle-aged man with acute or convalescent COVID-19. Sequencing was done on a sample of peripheral blood. CDR3 nucleotide sequence: TGTGCCAGCAGCCAGGACGGAGGTAATTCACCCCTCCACTTT. This codes for CASSQDGGNSPLHF.